Presented here are 13 T cell receptor beta chains from one specimen sequenced in a study of PD-1 blockade in classical Hodgkin lymphoma. Time point defined: cycle 4 day 1 (C4D1), after less than 7 weeks of nivolumab. Each of the patients experienced relapse following autologous stem cell transplantation, and their brentuximab vedotin exposure differed. Some clones are missing from TCRdb's copy, which holds only in-frame ones; the method was immunoSEQ multiplex PCR. The sample lists about 93,000 clones; around 80% were seen once. Sample: peripheral blood mononuclear cells (PBMCs), taken before the fourth cycle of nivolumab. The receptors were gathered from a human donor with classical Hodgkin lymphoma.

V gene TRBV9 combines with J gene TRBJ2-3; D assignment may be TRBD1 or TRBD2 (6 bases each). The CDR3 covers 13 residues. V lost 3 bases and J 6 bases, leaving 11 bases between the germline ends. The germline gives CDR1 SGDLS, CDR2 YYNGEE. The chain's CDR3 is CASSEGGPDTQYF. CDR3 nucleotides: TGTGCCAGCAGCGAGGGGGGCCCTGATACGCAGTATTTT.

The chain carries TRBV5-4 and TRBJ2-2; 13 bases align to TRBD2. CDR1 SGHNT and CDR2 YYREEE come from the germline V gene (reference sequence). V lost 4 bases and J lost 1; bases outside the gene matches: 4. The CDR3 has 17 residues. CDR3 region: CASSAGTSGVNTGELFF. Written as DNA, the CDR3 is TGTGCCAGCAGCGCAGGGACTAGCGGGGTGAACACCGGGGAGCTGTTTTTT.

The chain joins TRBV7-9 to TRBJ1-1, with a possible D match to TRBD1 (6 bases). CDR1 SEHNR and CDR2 FQNEAQ come from the germline V gene (reference sequence). The V and J ends lost 5 bases and 4 bases respectively, with 20 bases between them. The CDR3 is made up of 16 amino acids. For the CDR3, the DNA is TGTGCCAGCAGCACCCTCTCGCAGGGGTTTGGCACTGAAGCTTTCTTT. It codes for CASSTLSQGFGTEAFF.

As for this clone: Mismatch with germline at one junction end may stem from a read error. The chain joins TRBV5-1 to TRBJ1-2, with TRBD1 identical over 10 bases. The CDR3 is made up of 14 amino acids. The germline V gene has CDR1 SGHRS and CDR2 YFSETQ. CDR3 in DNA: TGCGCCAGCAGATTGGGACAGGGGCCATATGGCTACACCTTC. Residues: CASRLGQGPYGYTF.

The J gene is TRBJ1-2, the V gene TRBV27; TRBD1 is a possible D gene (6 bases). Germline V gene sequence: CDR1 MNHEY, CDR2 SMNVEV (reference sequence). The CDR3 covers 13 residues. Trimming removed 6 bases from V and 4 bases from J, with 12 bases in between. This CDR3 reads CASSLGGGYGYTF. CDR3 DNA: TGTGCCAGCAGCTTAGGGGGGGGCTATGGCTACACCTTC.

This clone was found a few times. This chain joins TRBV9 and TRBJ2-7; no firm D call. V shed 0 bases and J shed 6 bases, with 13 bases lying between them. The CDR3 has 14 amino acids. The V gene's germline CDR1 is SGDLS and CDR2 YYNGEE. As DNA, the CDR3 is TGTGCCAGCAGCGTAGAACAGATTCCCTTCGAGCAGTACTTC. It encodes CASSVEQIPFEQYF.

CDR3 region: CASSKWSTDTQYF. The CDR3 DNA reads as TGTGCCAGCAGTAAATGGAGCACAGATACGCAGTATTTT. This chain links TRBV28 with TRBJ2-3, with D uncertain. The CDR3 consists of 13 residues. Germline values: CDR1 MDHEN, CDR2 SYDVKM. V lost 5 bases and J 0 bases, leaving 6 bases between the germline ends.

The chain joins TRBV29-1 to TRBJ2-1; tentative D call: TRBD1 (5 bases). CDR1 and CDR2 (germline): SQVTM, ANQGSEA. The CDR3 is 12 residues long. Trimming removed 3 bases at V and 7 bases at J, with 10 bases between. The CDR3 sequence: CSVDRGRNEQFF. The CDR3 DNA sequence: TGCAGCGTTGATAGGGGAAGGAATGAGCAGTTCTTC.

The rearrangement links TRBV29-1 to TRBJ2-7; the match to TRBD1 covers 8 bases. The CDR3 has 13 amino acids. CDR1 and CDR2 from the germline V gene are SQVTM and ANQGSEA. V gave up 8 bases and J gave up 2 bases; unmatched junction bases: 8. The DNA for the CDR3 is TGCAGCTGCGGGGACAGGTCTCCCTACGAGCAGTACTTC. Amino acid sequence: CSCGDRSPYEQYF.

This chain links TRBV11-3 with TRBJ2-1; TRBD1 or TRBD2 may be the D gene (5 bases each). Germline-derived CDR1 and CDR2 are SGHNT and YENEEA. The germline V and J ends were trimmed by 3 bases and 5 bases, with 8 bases remaining between them. The CDR3 loop spans 13 amino acids. CDR3 bases: TGTGCCAGCAGCTTGGGACCCAACAATGAGCAGTTCTTC. Residues: CASSLGPNNEQFF.

This clone was observed a few times. This sequence joins TRBV11-2 and TRBJ2-7; 7 bases map to TRBD1. Germline V gene sequence: CDR1 SGHAT, CDR2 FQNNGV. The CDR3 totals 17 residues. V dropped 5 bases and J dropped 1; count of bases not matched to a gene: 14. The DNA of the CDR3 is TGTGCCAGCAGCCGTATATTCGGACAGGATGATTCCTACGAGCAGTACTTC. Its translation is CASSRIFGQDDSYEQYF.

The chain links TRBV7-2 to TRBJ1-4; TRBD1 aligns across 7 bases. Germline loops: CDR1 SGHTA, CDR2 FQGNSA. The CDR3 is 14 residues long. V trimming: 5 bases; J trimming: 13 bases; junction bases outside the gene matches: 13. In nucleotides, the CDR3 is TGTGCCAGCAGCCGACAGGGTGGCGCCGGGGGACTGTTTTTT. It codes for CASSRQGGAGGLFF.

The V call is TRBV9, the J call TRBJ2-7, with TRBD2 matching over 9 bases. CDR1 is SGDLS, CDR2 YYNGEE, per germline. There are 14 residues in the CDR3. Germline trimming cut 2 bases from V and 3 bases from J; bases unmatched to any gene: 3. This CDR3 reads CASSVSGSNYEQYF. Here the CDR3 DNA reads TGTGCCAGCAGCGTTAGCGGGAGTAACTACGAGCAGTACTTC. The full variable domain, its missing parts supplied by reference TRBV9 and TRBJ2-7, is DSGVTQTPKHLITATGQRVTLRCSPRSGDLSVYWYQQSLDQGLQFLIQYYNGEERAKGNILERFSAQQFPDLHSELNLSSLELGDSALYFCASSVSGSNYEQYFGPGTRLTVT.